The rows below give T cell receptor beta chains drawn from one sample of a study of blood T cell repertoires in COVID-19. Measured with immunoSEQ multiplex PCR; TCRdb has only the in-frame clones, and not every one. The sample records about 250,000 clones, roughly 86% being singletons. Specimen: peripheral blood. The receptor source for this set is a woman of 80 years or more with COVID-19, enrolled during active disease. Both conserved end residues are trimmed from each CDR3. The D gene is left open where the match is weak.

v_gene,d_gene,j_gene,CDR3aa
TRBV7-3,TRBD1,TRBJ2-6,ASSLQGVANVLT
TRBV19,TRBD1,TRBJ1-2,ASSPTGGTNYGYT
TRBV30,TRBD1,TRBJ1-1,AWSVYRGLNTEAF
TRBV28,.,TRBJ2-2,ASRASVANTGELF
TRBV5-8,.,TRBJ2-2,ASSLAWSSQSAGELF
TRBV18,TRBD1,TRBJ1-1,ASSPSTGGDTEAF
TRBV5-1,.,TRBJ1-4,AMPPPDKIPATNEKLF
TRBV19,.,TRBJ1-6,ASSMGGLGSSYNSPLH
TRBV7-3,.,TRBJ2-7,ASSPTFPGQQRIEQY
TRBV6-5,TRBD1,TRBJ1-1,ASSYFGQGAIEAF
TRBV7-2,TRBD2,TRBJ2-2,ASSPRGANTGELF
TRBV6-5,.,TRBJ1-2,ASLKSSGGYT
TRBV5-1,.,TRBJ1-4,ASSPSGAATNEKLF
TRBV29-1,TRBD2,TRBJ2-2,SARAGGLTGELF
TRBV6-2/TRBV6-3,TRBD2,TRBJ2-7,ASSYSGGTLPNEQY
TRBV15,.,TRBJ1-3,ATSRDAGSGNTIY
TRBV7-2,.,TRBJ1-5,ASSINRDQPQH
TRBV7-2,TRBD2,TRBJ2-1,ASSLSGGPYNEQF
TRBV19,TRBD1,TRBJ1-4,ASSGGTVSGEKLF
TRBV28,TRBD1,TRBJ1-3,ASNSQGASGNTIY
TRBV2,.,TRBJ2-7,ASSLYEQY
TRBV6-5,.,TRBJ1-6,ASSYFQRSNSPLH
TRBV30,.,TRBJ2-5,AWSVLARAQY
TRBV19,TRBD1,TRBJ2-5,ASSLTGVRQETQY
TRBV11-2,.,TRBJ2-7,ASSLNGYEQY
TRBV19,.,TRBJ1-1,ASTKTGYTEAF
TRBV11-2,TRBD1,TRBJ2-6,ASSLVPGQGSGANVLT
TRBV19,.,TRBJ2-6,ASRPSEAGANVLT
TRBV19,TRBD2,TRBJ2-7,ASSTGTGRAEQY
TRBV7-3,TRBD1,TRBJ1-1,ASSFQGQGEAF
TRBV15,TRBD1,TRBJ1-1,ATSTDRGGNTEAF
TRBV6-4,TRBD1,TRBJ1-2,ASRQGQGTYGYT
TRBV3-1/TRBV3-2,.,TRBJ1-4,ASSQPGSGEKLF
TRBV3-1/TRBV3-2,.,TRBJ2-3,ASSPSGSADTQY
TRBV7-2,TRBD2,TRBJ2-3,ASSLSGGSTDTQY
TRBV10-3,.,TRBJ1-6,AISELGRNSPLH
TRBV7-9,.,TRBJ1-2,ASSLNRDIYGYT
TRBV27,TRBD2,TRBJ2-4,ASSPGGENIQY
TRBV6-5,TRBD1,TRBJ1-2,ASRDRTGVVGGYT
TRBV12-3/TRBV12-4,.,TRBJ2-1,ASSLETPNEQF
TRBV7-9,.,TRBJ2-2,ASTWTAEAGELF
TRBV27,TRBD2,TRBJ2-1,ASREAGGHYNEQF
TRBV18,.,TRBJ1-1,ASSPQGAEAF
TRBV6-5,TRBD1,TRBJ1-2,ASREYRGGYT
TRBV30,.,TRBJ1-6,AWSSQENSPLH
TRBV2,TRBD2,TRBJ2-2,ASRVTSGGTNTGELF
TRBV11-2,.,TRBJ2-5,ASSLDFYPAQY
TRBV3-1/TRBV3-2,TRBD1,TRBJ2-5,ASSQGRQGPTQY
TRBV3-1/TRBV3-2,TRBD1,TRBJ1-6,ASSFRDRGNSPLH
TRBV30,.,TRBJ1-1,AWRGTASTEAF
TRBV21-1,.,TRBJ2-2,ASRTSGTGDHTGELF
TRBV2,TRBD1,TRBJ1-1,ASSERDRGTEAF
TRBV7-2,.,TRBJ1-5,ASSLQQGNQPQH
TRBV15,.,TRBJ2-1,ATSRGGRGSRDEQF
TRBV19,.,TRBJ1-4,ATAGYSEKLF